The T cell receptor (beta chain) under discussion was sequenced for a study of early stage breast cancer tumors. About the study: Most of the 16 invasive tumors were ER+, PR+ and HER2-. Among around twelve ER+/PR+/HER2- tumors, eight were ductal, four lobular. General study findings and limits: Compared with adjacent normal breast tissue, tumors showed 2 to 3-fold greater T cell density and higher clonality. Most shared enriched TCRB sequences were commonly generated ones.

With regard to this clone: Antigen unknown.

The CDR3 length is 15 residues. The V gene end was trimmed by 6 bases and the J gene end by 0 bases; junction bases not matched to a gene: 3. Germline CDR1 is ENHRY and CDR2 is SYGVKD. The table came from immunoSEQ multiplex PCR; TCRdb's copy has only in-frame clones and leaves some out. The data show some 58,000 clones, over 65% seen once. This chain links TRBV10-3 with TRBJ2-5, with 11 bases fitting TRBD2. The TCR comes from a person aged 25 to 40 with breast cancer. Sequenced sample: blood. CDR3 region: CAISATSGNQETQYF. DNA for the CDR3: TGTGCCATCAGCGCGACTAGCGGGAACCAAGAGACCCAGTACTTC.